This T cell receptor (beta chain) came from a study of blood T cell repertoires in COVID-19. Study context: Acute-phase and convalescent COVID-19 samples originated in the United States, Italy and Spain. T cells, B-cell-depleted T cells, or PBMCs supplied cDNA or gDNA.

Original processing methods: Reference gene primer amplification yielded estimated nucleated cell counts. Assay used: immunoSEQ multiplex PCR; TCRdb lists only in-frame clones, some missing. V and J calls and clone size follow that table, whereas D and trimming were derived from the DNA. In the table there are just over 300,000 clones, roughly 90% of which are singletons. This clone turned up a few times. Input material: peripheral blood. The clonotype originates from a man younger than 30 with active or convalescent COVID-19.

CDR3 in amino acids: CASGTRSYGYTF. The CDR3 DNA is TGTGCCAGTGGGACACGGAGCTATGGCTACACCTTC. The chain combines TRBV19 with TRBJ1-2, with a weak D call TRBD1 (6 bases). Trimming stripped 8 bases from V and 4 bases from J, with 11 bases between. This CDR3 has 12 residues. CDR1 and CDR2 from the germline V gene are LNHDA and SQIVND (reference sequence).